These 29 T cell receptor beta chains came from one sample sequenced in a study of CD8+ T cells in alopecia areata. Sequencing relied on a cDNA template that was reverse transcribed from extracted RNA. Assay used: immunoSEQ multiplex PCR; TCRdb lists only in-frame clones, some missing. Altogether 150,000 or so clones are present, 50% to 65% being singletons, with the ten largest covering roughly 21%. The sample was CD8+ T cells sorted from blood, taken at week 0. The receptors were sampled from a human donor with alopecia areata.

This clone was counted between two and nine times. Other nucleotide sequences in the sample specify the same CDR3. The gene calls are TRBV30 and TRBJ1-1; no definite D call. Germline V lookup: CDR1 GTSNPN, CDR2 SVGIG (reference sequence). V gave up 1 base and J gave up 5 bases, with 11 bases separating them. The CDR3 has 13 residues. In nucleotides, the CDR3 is TGTGCCTGGAGTGAAGGGAGAGGGACTGAAGCTTTCTTT. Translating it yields CAWSEGRGTEAFF.

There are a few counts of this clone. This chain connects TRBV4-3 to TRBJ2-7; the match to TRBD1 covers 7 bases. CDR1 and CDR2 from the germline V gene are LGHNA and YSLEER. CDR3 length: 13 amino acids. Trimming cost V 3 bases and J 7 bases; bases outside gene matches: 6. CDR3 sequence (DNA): TGCGCCAGCAGCCAGACGGGACAGAGGGAGCAGTACTTC. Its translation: CASSQTGQREQYF.

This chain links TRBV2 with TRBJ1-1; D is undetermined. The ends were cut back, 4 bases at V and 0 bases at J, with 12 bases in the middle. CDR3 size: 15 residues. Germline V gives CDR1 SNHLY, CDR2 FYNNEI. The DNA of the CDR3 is TGTGCCAGCAGTGTAAGTTCTGATGTGAACACTGAAGCTTTCTTT. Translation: CASSVSSDVNTEAFF.

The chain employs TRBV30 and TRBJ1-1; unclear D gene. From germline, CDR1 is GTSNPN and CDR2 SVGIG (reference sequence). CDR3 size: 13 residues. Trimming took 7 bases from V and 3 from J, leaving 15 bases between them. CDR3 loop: CALFPDRDTEAFF. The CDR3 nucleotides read TGTGCCTTATTTCCCGACCGGGACACTGAAGCTTTCTTT.

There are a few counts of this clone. The CDR3 DNA is TGTGCCTGGGACCCGGGACTAGCGGGGGGGCCTAGCACCGGGGAGCTGTTTTTT. This sequence encodes CAWDPGLAGGPSTGELFF. The chain recombines TRBV30 with TRBJ2-2, with 16 bases identical to TRBD2. V gave up 5 bases and J gave up 4 bases; unmatched junction bases: 10. Germline V CDR1 and CDR2: GTSNPN, SVGIG (reference sequence). The CDR3 extends over 18 amino acids.

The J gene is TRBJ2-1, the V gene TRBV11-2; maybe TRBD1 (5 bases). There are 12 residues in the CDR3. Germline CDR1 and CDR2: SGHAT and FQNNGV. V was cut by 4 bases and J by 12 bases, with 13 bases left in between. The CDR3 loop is CASSSTGGWQFF. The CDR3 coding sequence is TGTGCCAGCAGCTCCACAGGTGGTTGGCAGTTCTTC.

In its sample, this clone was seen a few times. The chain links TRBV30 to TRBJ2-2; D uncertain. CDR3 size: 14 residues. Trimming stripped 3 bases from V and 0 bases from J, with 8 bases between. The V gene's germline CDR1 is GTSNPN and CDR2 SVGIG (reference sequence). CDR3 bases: TGTGCCTGGAGCTACGGATCGAACACCGGGGAGCTGTTTTTT. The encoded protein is CAWSYGSNTGELFF.

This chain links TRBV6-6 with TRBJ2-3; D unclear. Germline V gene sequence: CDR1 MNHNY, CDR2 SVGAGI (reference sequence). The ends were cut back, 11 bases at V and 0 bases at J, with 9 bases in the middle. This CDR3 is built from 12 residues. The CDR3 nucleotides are TGTGCCCATTCACCTAGCACAGATACGCAGTATTTT. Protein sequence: CAHSPSTDTQYF.

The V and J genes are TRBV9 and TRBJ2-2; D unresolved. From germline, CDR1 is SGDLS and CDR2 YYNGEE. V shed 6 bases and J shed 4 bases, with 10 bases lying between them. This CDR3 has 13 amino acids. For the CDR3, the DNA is TGTGCCAGCACAGAGTCGGGCACCGGGGAGCTGTTTTTT. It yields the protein CASTESGTGELFF.

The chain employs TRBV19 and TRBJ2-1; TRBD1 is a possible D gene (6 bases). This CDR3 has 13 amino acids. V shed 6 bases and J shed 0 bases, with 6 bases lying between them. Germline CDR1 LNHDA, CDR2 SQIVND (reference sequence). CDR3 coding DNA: TGTGCCAGTAGACAGGGCTCCTACAATGAGCAGTTCTTC. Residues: CASRQGSYNEQFF.

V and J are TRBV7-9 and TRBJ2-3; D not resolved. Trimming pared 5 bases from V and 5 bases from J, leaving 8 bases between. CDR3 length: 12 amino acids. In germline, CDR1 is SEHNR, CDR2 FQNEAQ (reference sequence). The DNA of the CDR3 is TGTGCCAGCAGCCAATTACTAGATACGCAGTATTTT. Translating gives CASSQLLDTQYF.

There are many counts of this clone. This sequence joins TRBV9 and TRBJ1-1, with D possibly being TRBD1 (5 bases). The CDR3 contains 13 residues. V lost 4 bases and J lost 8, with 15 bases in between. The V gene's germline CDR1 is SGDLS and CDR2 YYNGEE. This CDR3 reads CASSPGGSGEAFF. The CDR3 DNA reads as TGTGCCAGCAGCCCCGGGGGGAGCGGAGAAGCTTTCTTT. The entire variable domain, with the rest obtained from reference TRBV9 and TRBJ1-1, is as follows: DSGVTQTPKHLITATGQRVTLRCSPRSGDLSVYWYQQSLDQGLQFLIQYYNGEERAKGNILERFSAQQFPDLHSELNLSSLELGDSALYFCASSPGGSGEAFFGQGTRLTVV.

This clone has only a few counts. The CDR3 is CSVESPTEGLNTEAFF. The CDR3, as DNA: TGCAGCGTTGAAAGTCCAACAGAAGGGCTGAACACTGAAGCTTTCTTT. The chain has TRBV29-1 and TRBJ1-1; D uncertain. This CDR3 comprises 16 residues. Germline V gene data show CDR1 as SQVTM and CDR2 as ANQGSEA. Trimming took 2 bases from V and 0 from J, leaving 16 bases between them.

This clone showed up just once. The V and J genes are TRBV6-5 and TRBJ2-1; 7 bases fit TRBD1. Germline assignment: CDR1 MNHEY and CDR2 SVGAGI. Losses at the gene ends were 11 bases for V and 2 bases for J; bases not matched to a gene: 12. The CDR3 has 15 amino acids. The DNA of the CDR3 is TGTGCCGTCGCTGAGACAGGGTTAGCCTACAATGAGCAGTTCTTC. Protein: CAVAETGLAYNEQFF.

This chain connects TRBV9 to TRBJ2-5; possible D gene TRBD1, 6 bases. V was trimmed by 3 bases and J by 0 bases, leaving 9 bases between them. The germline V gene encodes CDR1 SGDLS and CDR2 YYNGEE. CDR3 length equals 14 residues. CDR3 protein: CASSARDNQETQYF. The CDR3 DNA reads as TGTGCCAGCAGCGCACGGGACAACCAAGAGACCCAGTACTTC.

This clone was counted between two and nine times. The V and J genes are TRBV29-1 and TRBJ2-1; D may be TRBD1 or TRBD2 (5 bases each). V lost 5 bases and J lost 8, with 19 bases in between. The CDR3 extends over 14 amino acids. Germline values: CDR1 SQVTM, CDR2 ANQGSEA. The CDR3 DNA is TGCAGCGTTCCCCGGGACGGCCCTTTGGATGAGCAGTTCTTC. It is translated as CSVPRDGPLDEQFF.

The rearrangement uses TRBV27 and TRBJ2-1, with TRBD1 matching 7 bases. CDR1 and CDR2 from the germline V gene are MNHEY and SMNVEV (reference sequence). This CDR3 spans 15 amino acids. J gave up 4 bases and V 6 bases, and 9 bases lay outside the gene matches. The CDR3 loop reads CASRQGSSNYNEQFF. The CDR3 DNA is TGTGCCAGCAGACAGGGGTCCAGCAATTACAATGAGCAGTTCTTC.

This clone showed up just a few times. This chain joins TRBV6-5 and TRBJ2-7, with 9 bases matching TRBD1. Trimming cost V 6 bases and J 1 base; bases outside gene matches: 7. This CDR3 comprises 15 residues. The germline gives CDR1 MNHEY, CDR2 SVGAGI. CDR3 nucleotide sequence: TGTGCCAGCAGGGCCGGGACAGGGCTTTCCTACGAGCAGTACTTC. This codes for CASRAGTGLSYEQYF.

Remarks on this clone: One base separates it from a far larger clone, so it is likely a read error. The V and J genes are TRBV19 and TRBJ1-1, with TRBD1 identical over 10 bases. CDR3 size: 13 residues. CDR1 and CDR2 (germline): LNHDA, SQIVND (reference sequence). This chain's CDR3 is CASWDRGETEALF. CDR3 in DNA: TGTGCCAGTTGGGACAGGGGTGAAACTGAAGCTCTCTTT.

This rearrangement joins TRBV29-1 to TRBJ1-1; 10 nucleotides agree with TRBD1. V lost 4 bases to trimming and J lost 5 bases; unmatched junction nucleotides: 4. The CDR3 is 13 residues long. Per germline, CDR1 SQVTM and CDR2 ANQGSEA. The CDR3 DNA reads TGCAGCGTTGCGAGGGACAGGGGAACTGAAGCTTTCTTT. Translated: CSVARDRGTEAFF.

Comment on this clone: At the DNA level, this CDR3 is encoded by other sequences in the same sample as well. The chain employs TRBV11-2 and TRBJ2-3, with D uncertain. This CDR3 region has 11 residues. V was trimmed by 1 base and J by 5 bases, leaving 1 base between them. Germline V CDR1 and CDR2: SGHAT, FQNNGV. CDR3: CASSLGDTQYF. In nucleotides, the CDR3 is TGTGCCAGCAGCTTAGGAGATACGCAGTATTTT.

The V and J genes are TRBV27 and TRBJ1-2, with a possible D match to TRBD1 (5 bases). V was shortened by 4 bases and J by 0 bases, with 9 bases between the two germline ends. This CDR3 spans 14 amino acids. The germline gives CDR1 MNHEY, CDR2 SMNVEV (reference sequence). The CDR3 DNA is TGTGCCAGCAGTTCACAGGAGACTAACTATGGCTACACCTTC. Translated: CASSSQETNYGYTF.

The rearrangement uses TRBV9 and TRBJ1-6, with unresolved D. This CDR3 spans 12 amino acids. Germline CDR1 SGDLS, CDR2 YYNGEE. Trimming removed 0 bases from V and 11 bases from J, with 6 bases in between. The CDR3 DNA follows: TGTGCCAGCAGCGTAGGAAAACCACCCCTCCACTTT. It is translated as CASSVGKPPLHF.

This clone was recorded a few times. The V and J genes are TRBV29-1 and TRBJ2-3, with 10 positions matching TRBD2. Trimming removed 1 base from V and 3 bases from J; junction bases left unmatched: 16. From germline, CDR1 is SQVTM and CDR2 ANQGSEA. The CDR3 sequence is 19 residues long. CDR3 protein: CSVEGLVKRGGSSTDTQYF. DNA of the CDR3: TGCAGCGTTGAAGGTCTCGTGAAGCGGGGGGGCAGTAGTACAGATACGCAGTATTTT.

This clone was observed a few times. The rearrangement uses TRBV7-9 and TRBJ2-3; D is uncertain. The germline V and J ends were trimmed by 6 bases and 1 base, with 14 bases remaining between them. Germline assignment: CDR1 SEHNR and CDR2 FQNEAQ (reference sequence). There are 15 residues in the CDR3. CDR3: CASRSPEGRTDTQYF. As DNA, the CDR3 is TGTGCCAGCAGATCCCCAGAAGGGCGCACAGATACGCAGTATTTT.

This CDR3 is CSVVTWDSADTQYF. CDR3 in DNA: TGCAGCGTTGTAACTTGGGATAGCGCGGATACGCAGTATTTT. The chain employs TRBV29-1 and TRBJ2-3, with D possibly TRBD2 on 5 matching bases. The germline V and J ends were trimmed by 4 bases and 6 bases, with 17 bases remaining between them. This CDR3 is 14 amino acids long. The germline gives CDR1 SQVTM, CDR2 ANQGSEA.

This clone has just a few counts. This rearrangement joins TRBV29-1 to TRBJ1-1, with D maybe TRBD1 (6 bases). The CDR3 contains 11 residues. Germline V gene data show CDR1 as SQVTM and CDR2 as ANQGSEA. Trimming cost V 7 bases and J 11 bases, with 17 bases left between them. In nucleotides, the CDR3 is TGCAGCGGCATGGGACATCGAGATGCTTTCTTT. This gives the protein CSGMGHRDAFF.

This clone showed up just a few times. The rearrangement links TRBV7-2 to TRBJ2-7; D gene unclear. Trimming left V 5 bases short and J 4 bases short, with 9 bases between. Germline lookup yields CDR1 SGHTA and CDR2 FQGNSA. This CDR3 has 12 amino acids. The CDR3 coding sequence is TGTGCCAGCAGCCCTCTTAAGTACGAGCAGTACTTC. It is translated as CASSPLKYEQYF. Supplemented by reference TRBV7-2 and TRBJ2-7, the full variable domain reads GAGVSQSPSNKVTEKGKDVELRCDPISGHTALYWYRQSLGQGLEFLIYFQGNSAPDKSGLPSDRFSAERTGGSVSTLTIQRTQQEDSAVYLCASSPLKYEQYFGPGTRLTVT.

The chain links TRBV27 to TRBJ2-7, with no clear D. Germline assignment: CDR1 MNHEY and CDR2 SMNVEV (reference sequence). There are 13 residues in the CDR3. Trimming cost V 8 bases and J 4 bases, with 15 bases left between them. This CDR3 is CASGVTATYEQYF. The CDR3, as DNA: TGTGCCAGCGGCGTAACAGCAACATACGAGCAGTACTTC.